The rows below give T cell receptor beta chains drawn from one sample of a study of T cell repertoires in ileal Crohn's disease. The method was immunoSEQ multiplex PCR; TCRdb's version includes in-frame clones alone and lacks a portion of them. The table lists roughly 13,000 clones, 82% of them singletons, with 6% to 7% in the top ten. Material for sequencing was ileal tissue. The receptors here all came from an adult with Crohn's disease. Both conserved end residues are part of each CDR3. A D gene is named only where the DNA matches it firmly. The listing skips clone size in some rows; elsewhere it reads once, few, many or a size class.

cdr3_aa: CASSAGGSGNTIYF; cdr3_nt: TGTGCCAGCAGCGCAGGAGGCTCTGGAAACACCATATATTTT; j_call: TRBJ1-3; d_call: NA; v_call: TRBV9; clone_size: NA
cdr3_aa: CASRRTTPSIEGYEQYF; cdr3_nt: TGCGCCAGCAGACGGACTACCCCGTCAATAGAGGGCTACGAGCAGTACTTC; j_call: TRBJ2-7; d_call: NA; v_call: TRBV5-1; clone_size: NA
cdr3_aa: CASSSSGSYNEQFF; cdr3_nt: TGTGCCAGCAGCTCTAGCGGGTCCTACAATGAGCAGTTCTTC; j_call: TRBJ2-1; d_call: TRBD2; v_call: TRBV11-3; clone_size: NA
cdr3_aa: CASSGEASGSYNEQFF; cdr3_nt: TGTGCCAGCAGTGGAGAAGCTAGCGGGAGTTACAATGAGCAGTTCTTC; j_call: TRBJ2-1; d_call: TRBD2; v_call: TRBV2; clone_size: NA
cdr3_aa: CASSWSGGPSYEQYF; cdr3_nt: TGTGCCAGCAGCTGGAGCGGGGGGCCCTCCTACGAGCAGTACTTC; j_call: TRBJ2-7; d_call: TRBD2; v_call: TRBV11-2; clone_size: NA
cdr3_aa: CASTTGDQPQHF; cdr3_nt: TGTGCCAGCACGACAGGGGATCAGCCCCAGCATTTT; j_call: TRBJ1-5; d_call: TRBD1; v_call: TRBV28; clone_size: once
cdr3_aa: CASSPGQGPERGGYTF; cdr3_nt: TGTGCCAGTAGTCCCGGACAGGGCCCGGAGAGGGGTGGCTACACCTTC; j_call: TRBJ1-2; d_call: TRBD1; v_call: TRBV19; clone_size: once
cdr3_aa: CASSFGANTGELFF; cdr3_nt: TGTGCCAGCAGCTTCGGAGCGAACACCGGGGAGCTGTTTTTT; j_call: TRBJ2-2; d_call: NA; v_call: TRBV7-3; clone_size: NA
cdr3_aa: CASSPGLIANTGELFF; cdr3_nt: TGCGCCAGCAGCCCAGGCCTGATCGCGAACACCGGGGAGCTGTTTTTT; j_call: TRBJ2-2; d_call: NA; v_call: TRBV5-1; clone_size: once
cdr3_aa: CASRQGPDEQYF; cdr3_nt: TGTGCCAGTAGGCAGGGTCCCGACGAGCAGTACTTC; j_call: TRBJ2-7; d_call: NA; v_call: TRBV19; clone_size: few
cdr3_aa: CASSLSGSGVQGYF; cdr3_nt: TGTGCCAGCAGCTTGTCGGGATCGGGAGTTCAAGGGTATTTT; j_call: TRBJ2-3; d_call: NA; v_call: TRBV5-4; clone_size: NA
cdr3_aa: CASRMTGFYEQYF; cdr3_nt: TGTGCCAGCAGGATGACAGGGTTCTACGAGCAGTACTTC; j_call: TRBJ2-7; d_call: TRBD1; v_call: TRBV6-5; clone_size: NA
cdr3_aa: CASSPWTGGASSNQPQHF; cdr3_nt: TGTGCCAGCAGCCCATGGACAGGGGGCGCGTCGAGCAATCAGCCCCAGCATTTT; j_call: TRBJ1-5; d_call: TRBD1; v_call: TRBV7-9; clone_size: NA
cdr3_aa: CASGLGPLAGRTYEQYF; cdr3_nt: TGTGCTAGTGGTTTGGGCCCCCTAGCGGGAAGGACCTACGAGCAGTACTTC; j_call: TRBJ2-7; d_call: TRBD2; v_call: TRBV12-5; clone_size: NA
cdr3_aa: CASSHHSSNQPQHF; cdr3_nt: TGTGCCAGCAGTCACCACAGTAGCAATCAGCCCCAGCATTTT; j_call: TRBJ1-5; d_call: NA; v_call: TRBV27; clone_size: once
cdr3_aa: CASSRTSGQGTDTQYF; cdr3_nt: TGTGCCAGCAGCAGAACCTCGGGACAGGGCACAGATACGCAGTATTTT; j_call: TRBJ2-3; d_call: TRBD1; v_call: TRBV5-4; clone_size: few
cdr3_aa: CASSLQQASYEQYF; cdr3_nt: TGTGCCAGCAGCTTACAGCAGGCGTCCTACGAGCAGTACTTC; j_call: TRBJ2-7; d_call: NA; v_call: TRBV11-1; clone_size: NA
cdr3_aa: CASARGGAGNTIYF; cdr3_nt: TGTGCCAGCGCCAGAGGGGGGGCTGGAAACACCATATATTTT; j_call: TRBJ1-3; d_call: NA; v_call: TRBV11-2; clone_size: NA
cdr3_aa: CASSYSDTLSSYEQYF; cdr3_nt: TGTGCCAGCAGTTACTCCGACACCTTAAGCTCCTACGAGCAGTACTTC; j_call: TRBJ2-7; d_call: NA; v_call: TRBV6-5; clone_size: NA
cdr3_aa: CASSESRQGVNTIYF; cdr3_nt: TGTGCCAGCAGTGAATCGAGACAGGGAGTAAACACCATATATTTT; j_call: TRBJ1-3; d_call: TRBD1; v_call: TRBV6-1; clone_size: NA
cdr3_aa: CASSFLTGTGGSEQYF; cdr3_nt: TGTGCCAGCAGCTTCTTAACTGGGACAGGAGGTAGCGAGCAGTACTTC; j_call: TRBJ2-7; d_call: TRBD1; v_call: TRBV5-4; clone_size: NA
cdr3_aa: CASSFREQYF; cdr3_nt: TGCGCCAGCAGCTTCCGGGAGCAGTACTTC; j_call: TRBJ2-7; d_call: NA; v_call: TRBV5-1; clone_size: NA
cdr3_aa: CASSIGLGTVSNQPQHF; cdr3_nt: TGTGCCAGTAGTATAGGGCTAGGGACAGTCAGCAATCAGCCCCAGCATTTT; j_call: TRBJ1-5; d_call: TRBD1; v_call: TRBV19; clone_size: few
cdr3_aa: CASSPSPDSSYEQYF; cdr3_nt: TGTGCCAGCAGTCCATCGCCGGACTCCAGCTACGAGCAGTACTTC; j_call: TRBJ2-7; d_call: NA; v_call: TRBV6-5; clone_size: few
cdr3_aa: CAISGGGGNTEAFF; cdr3_nt: TGTGCCATCAGTGGGGGAGGGGGAAACACTGAAGCTTTCTTT; j_call: TRBJ1-1; d_call: NA; v_call: TRBV10-3; clone_size: NA
cdr3_aa: CASCRTGETQYF; cdr3_nt: TGCGCCAGCTGCAGGACTGGGGAGACCCAGTACTTC; j_call: TRBJ2-5; d_call: NA; v_call: TRBV5-1; clone_size: NA
cdr3_aa: CASRRQGSHEQYF; cdr3_nt: TGTGCCAGCCGGAGACAGGGTAGTCACGAGCAGTACTTC; j_call: TRBJ2-7; d_call: TRBD1; v_call: TRBV25-1; clone_size: NA
cdr3_aa: CASSLETGGDEQFF; cdr3_nt: TGCGCCAGCAGCCTAGAAACAGGGGGCGATGAGCAGTTCTTC; j_call: TRBJ2-1; d_call: TRBD1; v_call: TRBV4-1; clone_size: NA
cdr3_aa: CASSADRMETQYF; cdr3_nt: TGTGCCAGCAGCGCGGACAGGATGGAGACCCAGTACTTC; j_call: TRBJ2-5; d_call: TRBD1; v_call: TRBV5-8; clone_size: NA
cdr3_aa: CASSSRAFTDTQYF; cdr3_nt: TGTGCCAGCAGCTCGAGAGCGTTCACAGATACGCAGTATTTT; j_call: TRBJ2-3; d_call: NA; v_call: TRBV7-9; clone_size: once
cdr3_aa: CASSLPTASDTEAFF; cdr3_nt: TGTGCCAGCTCACTGCCGACAGCGTCGGACACTGAAGCTTTCTTT; j_call: TRBJ1-1; d_call: NA; v_call: TRBV18; clone_size: NA
cdr3_aa: CAWRASGANVLTF; cdr3_nt: TGTGCCTGGAGGGCATCTGGGGCCAACGTCCTGACTTTC; j_call: TRBJ2-6; d_call: NA; v_call: TRBV30; clone_size: once
cdr3_aa: CASSLNRNIQYF; cdr3_nt: TGTGCCAGCAGCTTGAACAGAAACATTCAGTACTTC; j_call: TRBJ2-4; d_call: NA; v_call: TRBV5-6; clone_size: NA
cdr3_aa: CASSLGSGEQYF; cdr3_nt: TGTGCCAGCAGCCTAGGGTCAGGGGAGCAGTACTTC; j_call: TRBJ2-7; d_call: NA; v_call: TRBV7-9; clone_size: medium-sized